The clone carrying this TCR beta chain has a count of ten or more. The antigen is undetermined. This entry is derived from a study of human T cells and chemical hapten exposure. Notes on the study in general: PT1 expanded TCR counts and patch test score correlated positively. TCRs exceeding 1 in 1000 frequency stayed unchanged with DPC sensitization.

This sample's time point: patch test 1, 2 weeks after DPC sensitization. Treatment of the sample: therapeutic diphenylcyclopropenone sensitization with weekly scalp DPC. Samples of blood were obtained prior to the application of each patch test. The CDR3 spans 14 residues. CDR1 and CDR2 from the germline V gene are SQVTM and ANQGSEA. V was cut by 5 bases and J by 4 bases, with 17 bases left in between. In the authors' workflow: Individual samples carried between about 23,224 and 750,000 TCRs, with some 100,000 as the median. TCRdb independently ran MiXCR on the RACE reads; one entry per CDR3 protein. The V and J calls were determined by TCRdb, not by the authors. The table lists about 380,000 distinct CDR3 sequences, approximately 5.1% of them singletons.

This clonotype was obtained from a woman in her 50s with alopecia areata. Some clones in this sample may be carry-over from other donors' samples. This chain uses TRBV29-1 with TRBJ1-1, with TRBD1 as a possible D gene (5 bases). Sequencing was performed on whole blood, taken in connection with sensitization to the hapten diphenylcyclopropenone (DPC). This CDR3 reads CSVPGTTPGTEAFF. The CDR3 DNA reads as TGCAGCGTTCCCGGGACTACCCCAGGCACTGAAGCTTTCTTT.